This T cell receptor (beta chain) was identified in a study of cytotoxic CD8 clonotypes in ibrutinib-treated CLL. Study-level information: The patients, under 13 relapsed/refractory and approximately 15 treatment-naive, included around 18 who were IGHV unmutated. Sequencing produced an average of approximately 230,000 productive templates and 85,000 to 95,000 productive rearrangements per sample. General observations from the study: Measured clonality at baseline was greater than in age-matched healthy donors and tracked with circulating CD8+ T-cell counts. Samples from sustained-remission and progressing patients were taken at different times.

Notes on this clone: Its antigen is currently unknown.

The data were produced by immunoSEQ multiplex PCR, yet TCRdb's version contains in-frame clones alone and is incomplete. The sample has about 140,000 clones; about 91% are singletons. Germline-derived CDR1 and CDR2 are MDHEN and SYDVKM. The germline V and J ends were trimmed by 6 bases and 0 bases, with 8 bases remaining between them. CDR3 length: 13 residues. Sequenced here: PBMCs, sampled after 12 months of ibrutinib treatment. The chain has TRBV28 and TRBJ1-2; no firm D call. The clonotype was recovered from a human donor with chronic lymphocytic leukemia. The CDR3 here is CASRNSSNYGYTF. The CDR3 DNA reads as TGTGCCAGCAGGAATAGCTCTAACTATGGCTACACCTTC.